The 20 T cell receptor beta chains reported below all come from one sample, sequenced in a study of T cell responses to AZD1222 COVID-19 vaccine. Profiled with immunoSEQ multiplex PCR; TCRdb holds only in-frame clones, not every one. Here the sample spans fewer than 200,000 clones, around 94% being singletons. The sample in question was peripheral blood, obtained on day 0 of AZD1222 vaccination. The receptor source for this set is an adult in good health.

The J gene is TRBJ1-4, the V gene TRBV4-1; D not certain. V was shortened by 0 bases and J by 12 bases, with 11 bases between the two germline ends. CDR3 length equals 13 residues. Germline loops: CDR1 MGHRA, CDR2 YSYEKL. The CDR3, as DNA: TGCGCCAGCAGCCAAGATCTACGAACACAACTGTTTTTT. Encoded protein: CASSQDLRTQLFF.

This clone was observed once. The rearrangement links TRBV7-9 to TRBJ2-7; no clear D gene. The germline gives CDR1 SEHNR, CDR2 FQNEAQ (reference sequence). Trimming stripped 1 base from V and 5 bases from J, with 6 bases between. This CDR3 has 12 residues. As DNA, the CDR3 is TGTGCCAGCAGCTTAGGATACGACGAGCAGTACTTC. Translating it yields CASSLGYDEQYF.

The chain employs TRBV15 and TRBJ1-2; 11 nucleotides agree with TRBD1. This CDR3 has 19 amino acids. Germline-derived CDR1 and CDR2 are LNHNV and YYDKDF (reference sequence). V shed 1 base and J 1 base; nucleotides not matched to a gene: 11. CDR3 sequence: CATSRVKGTGGLGNYGYTF. CDR3 DNA sequence: TGTGCCACCAGCAGAGTTAAAGGGACAGGGGGACTGGGTAACTATGGCTACACCTTC.

This rearrangement joins TRBV14 to TRBJ1-2; possible D gene TRBD1, 5 bases. The CDR3 sequence is 14 residues long. Germline V lookup: CDR1 SGHDN, CDR2 FVKESK. V was pared by 3 bases and J by 0 bases, with 8 bases between. The CDR3 bases are TGTGCCAGCAGCCAGGGGGTTACTAACTATGGCTACACCTTC. Amino acid sequence: CASSQGVTNYGYTF. The entire variable domain, with the rest obtained from reference TRBV14 and TRBJ1-2, is as follows: EAGVTQFPSHSVIEKGQTVTLRCDPISGHDNLYWYRRVMGKEIKFLLHFVKESKQDESGMPNNRFLAERTGGTYSTLKVQPAELEDSGVYFCASSQGVTNYGYTFGSGTRLTVV.

By frequency in the sample, this clone is medium-sized. The chain carries TRBV5-8 and TRBJ2-1, with D possibly being TRBD2 (6 bases). The CDR3 loop spans 18 amino acids. V dropped 1 base and J dropped 0 bases, with 17 bases sitting between them. Germline V lookup: CDR1 SGHTS, CDR2 YDEGEE. CDR3 nucleotides: TGTGCCAGCAGCTTGCGACGGGAGTTACGCAGCTCCTACAATGAGCAGTTCTTC. This sequence encodes CASSLRRELRSSYNEQFF.

This clone was counted once. This chain connects TRBV5-1 to TRBJ2-5; the D gene is possibly TRBD1 (6 bases). Looked up from germline, CDR1 is SGHRS and CDR2 is YFSETQ. CDR3 size: 15 residues. V was pared by 4 bases and J by 4 bases, with 17 bases between. CDR3: CASSPTGRVVETQYF. DNA for the CDR3: TGCGCCAGCAGCCCCACAGGGCGGGTGGTAGAGACCCAGTACTTC.

This clone has a handful of counts. The CDR3 sequence: CASSPPGRSYGYTF. The CDR3 DNA sequence: TGTGCCAGCAGTCCCCCCGGCAGGAGCTATGGCTACACCTTC. This chain uses TRBV28 with TRBJ1-2; D is unresolved. The CDR3 covers 14 residues. Germline CDR1 is MDHEN and CDR2 is SYDVKM. Trimming took 5 bases from V and 4 from J, leaving 14 bases between them.

The CDR3 DNA reads TGCAGCGTTGTCCCGTCCGGCGGAGCTCATGAAGCTTTCTTT. As protein: CSVVPSGGAHEAFF. J is TRBJ1-1 and V is TRBV29-1; the D is unclear. This CDR3 comprises 14 residues. The germline V gene has CDR1 SQVTM and CDR2 ANQGSEA. Trimming stripped 4 bases from V and 7 bases from J, with 19 bases between.

This rearrangement joins TRBV5-6 to TRBJ2-1; D may be TRBD1 (6 bases). This CDR3 has 12 amino acids. V lost 4 bases, J lost 7 bases, and 9 bases lay in between. Looked up from germline, CDR1 is SGHDT and CDR2 is YYEEEE. The CDR3 DNA is TGTGCCAGCAGCGTTGACAGGAATGAGCAGTTCTTC. Residues: CASSVDRNEQFF.

Only one count was recorded for this clone. The CDR3 loop is CASSLTDLAPYEQYF. The CDR3 DNA is TGTGCCAGCAGCTTGACTGACCTCGCTCCCTACGAGCAGTACTTC. V gene TRBV11-2 combines with J gene TRBJ2-7, with D unresolved. CDR1 and CDR2 from the germline V gene are SGHAT and FQNNGV. With 3 bases removed from V and 2 bases from J, the gap between germline ends came to 14 bases. CDR3 size: 15 residues.

This rearrangement joins TRBV19 to TRBJ1-1; D is unresolved. The CDR3 runs to 16 residues. The V end lost 1 base, the J end lost 0 bases, and 12 bases lay between the germline ends. Germline lookup yields CDR1 LNHDA and CDR2 SQIVND (reference sequence). CDR3: CASSIGESGMNTEAFF. The CDR3 region has the DNA TGTGCCAGTAGTATAGGCGAGAGCGGTATGAACACTGAAGCTTTCTTT.

The genes are TRBV6-2 or TRBV6-3 and TRBJ2-1, with a tentative D call TRBD2 (6 bases). The CDR3 sequence is 13 residues long. Germline V gene lookup returns CDR1 MNHEY and CDR2 SVGEGT. V was pared by 6 bases and J by 2 bases, with 8 bases between. As DNA, the CDR3 is TGTGCCAGCAGCACGGGGGCCTACAATGAGCAGTTCTTC. Translating it yields CASSTGAYNEQFF.

The V and J genes are TRBV4-1 and TRBJ2-1; TRBD2 aligns across 11 bases. CDR1 is MGHRA and CDR2 is YSYEKL in the germline V gene. The CDR3 is 20 residues long. Germline trimming cut 3 bases from V and 6 bases from J; bases unmatched to any gene: 19. The CDR3 region is CASSHEGRLIAGGIPNEQFF. The CDR3, as DNA: TGCGCCAGCAGCCATGAGGGACGCCTAATAGCGGGAGGGATCCCCAATGAGCAGTTCTTC.

V and J are TRBV5-4 and TRBJ1-4; 8 bases agree with TRBD1. The CDR3 has 16 amino acids. The germline V gene has CDR1 SGHNT and CDR2 YYREEE (reference sequence). With V trimmed by 2 bases and J by 4 bases, 7 bases remained unmatched. CDR3 protein: CASSFTGGRGNEKLFF. In nucleotides, the CDR3 is TGTGCCAGCAGCTTCACAGGGGGAAGGGGTAATGAAAAACTGTTTTTT.

This chain uses TRBV28 with TRBJ1-2; no firm D call. Germline CDR1 MDHEN, CDR2 SYDVKM. This CDR3 is 13 amino acids long. Trimming shortened V by 3 bases and J by 4 bases, and 9 bases separated the two germline ends. The chain's CDR3 is CASSLSTAYGYTF. CDR3 coding DNA: TGTGCCAGCAGTTTGAGCACAGCCTATGGCTACACCTTC.

The chain carries TRBV19 and TRBJ2-1, with D tentatively TRBD2 (5 bases). CDR1 is LNHDA, CDR2 SQIVND, per germline (reference sequence). The V end was cut by 1 base, the J end by 8 bases, with 6 bases between. The CDR3 covers 12 residues. CDR3 loop: CASSIVGDEQFF. The CDR3 DNA reads as TGTGCCAGTAGTATAGTGGGAGATGAGCAGTTCTTC.

The CDR3 sequence is CASSLQDSYGYTF. DNA for the CDR3: TGTGCCAGCAGCTTGCAGGACAGCTATGGCTACACCTTC. The chain joins TRBV5-5 to TRBJ1-2; maybe TRBD1 (6 bases). CDR1 and CDR2 from the germline V gene are SGHKS and YYEKEE (reference sequence). V shed 1 base and J shed 4 bases, with 8 bases lying between them. The CDR3 has 13 amino acids. The variable domain in full, completed from reference TRBV5-5 and TRBJ1-2, reads DAGVTQSPTHLIKTRGQQVTLRCSPISGHKSVSWYQQVLGQGPQFIFQYYEKEERGRGNFPDRFSARQFPNYSSELNVNALLLGDSALYLCASSLQDSYGYTFGSGTRLTVV.

The rearrangement links TRBV5-5 to TRBJ1-1; tentatively, D is TRBD1 (5 bases). This CDR3 spans 15 amino acids. Germline lookup yields CDR1 SGHKS and CDR2 YYEKEE (reference sequence). Trimming removed 3 bases from V and 5 bases from J, with 17 bases in between. The CDR3 sequence is CASSSYYGAMTEAFF. In DNA form, the CDR3 reads TGTGCCAGCAGCTCGTATTACGGGGCTATGACTGAAGCTTTCTTT.

The gene calls are TRBV3-1 (or the pseudogene TRBV3-2) and TRBJ1-1; tentatively, D is TRBD1 (5 bases). This CDR3 is 14 amino acids long. V lost 8 bases, J lost 5 bases, and 18 bases lay in between. CDR1 and CDR2 from the germline V gene are LGHDT and YNNKEL (reference sequence). The CDR3 DNA reads TGTGCCAGCCAGTTTGGGGCCGTGAGGACTGAAGCTTTCTTT. Protein: CASQFGAVRTEAFF.

V and J are TRBV15 and TRBJ1-3; 9 positions match TRBD1. Germline V gives CDR1 LNHNV, CDR2 YYDKDF (reference sequence). This CDR3 region has 17 residues. J lost 3 bases, V lost 3 bases, and 9 bases had no gene match. The CDR3 reads CATSRLGDRVFGNTIYF. Here the CDR3 DNA reads TGTGCCACCAGCAGGCTGGGGGACAGGGTGTTTGGAAACACCATATATTTT.